Here is one T cell receptor (beta chain) with its context. A much more abundant neighbour one base away suggests this may be a read error. CDR1 and CDR2 from the germline V gene are LNHDA and SQIVND (reference sequence). This CDR3 region has 12 residues. V lost 7 bases and J 9 bases, leaving 15 bases between the germline ends. The lymph nodes were axillary draining lymph nodes from breast cancer patients. TCRdb redid the calling of the multiplex PCR reads with MiXCR, one entry per CDR3 protein. The data hold some 130,000 distinct CDR3 sequences, with about 20% observed a single time. This sample is drawn from a study of breast tumors, draining lymph nodes, adjacent tissues.

The V call is TRBV19, the J call TRBJ1-2, with D perhaps TRBD1 (6 bases). The origin of this receptor is a female donor with breast cancer. Some clones in this sample may be carry-over from other donors' samples. Specimen: axillary lymph node tissue. The CDR3 loop is CASNNRVGSYTF. CDR3 coding DNA: TGTGCCAGTAACAACAGGGTTGGAAGCTACACCTTC.